The 17 T cell receptor beta chains presented below share a single source sample, sequenced in a study of T-cell reconstitution after alpha-beta-depleted transplantation in children. TCRbeta library preparation incorporated unique molecular identifiers. Using its own MiXCR run on the PCR reads, TCRdb lists one record per CDR3 protein. This sample has about 210,000 distinct CDR3 sequences, with around a sixth found just once. Here the sequenced sample was PBMCs, mostly from graft donor cells, taken 360 days after TCRalphabeta/CD19-depleted stem cell transplant. These TCRs come from a male patient between 2 and 10 years old who had a stem cell transplant for acute lymphoblastic leukemia, so the T cells may come from the graft donor.

This clonotype has only a few counts. The genes are TRBV7-8 and TRBJ1-4; D gene uncertain. The germline V gene encodes CDR1 SGHVS and CDR2 FQNEAQ. V was cut by 4 bases and J by 2 bases, with 11 bases left in between. This CDR3 has 15 amino acids. CDR3 nucleotides: TGTGCCAGCAGCTCACCTCTGGGTACTAATGAAAAACTGTTTTTT. This sequence encodes CASSSPLGTNEKLFF.

This clonotype was recorded at least ten times. The V gene is TRBV9, the J gene TRBJ2-7; D not certain. Germline CDR1 and CDR2: SGDLS and YYNGEE. This CDR3 contains 14 residues. V dropped 7 bases and J dropped 2 bases, with 16 bases sitting between them. CDR3 in amino acids: CASSPATGPYEQYF. As DNA, the CDR3 is TGTGCCAGCTCGCCTGCGACCGGACCCTACGAGCAGTACTTC.

The chain's CDR3 is CASSLGRVGRRNTEAFF. CDR3 sequence (DNA): TGTGCCAGCAGCTTAGGGAGGGTGGGCAGACGGAACACTGAAGCTTTCTTT. This chain connects TRBV7-9 to TRBJ1-1, with unresolved D. The CDR3 is made up of 17 amino acids. CDR1 is SEHNR, CDR2 FQNEAQ, per germline (reference sequence). The V end was cut by 1 base, the J end by 1 base, with 16 bases between.

This clonotype was counted a few times. This rearrangement joins TRBV12-3 or TRBV12-4 to TRBJ2-7; D possibly uses TRBD1 or TRBD2 (5 bases each). V was trimmed by 6 bases and J by 3 bases, leaving 9 bases between them. This CDR3 comprises 12 residues. CDR3 in DNA: TGTGCCAGCAGCGGGGCTCTCTACGAGCAGTACTTC. This codes for CASSGALYEQYF.

The chain carries TRBV12-3 or TRBV12-4 and TRBJ2-1; 10 nucleotides line up with TRBD1. Trimming cost V 6 bases and J 4 bases; bases outside gene matches: 6. This CDR3 is 15 amino acids long. This chain's CDR3 is CASSRGTGDYNEQFF. The CDR3 nucleotides read TGTGCCAGCAGCCGAGGGACAGGGGATTACAATGAGCAGTTCTTC.

This clonotype was seen a handful of times. The chain carries TRBV5-1 and TRBJ1-1; D remains ambiguous. The CDR3 contains 13 residues. V was trimmed by 5 bases and J by 1 base, leaving 9 bases between them. Germline V CDR1 and CDR2: SGHRS, YFSETQ. The CDR3 spells CASRSDKNTEAFF. The CDR3 DNA is TGCGCCAGCAGGTCCGACAAGAACACTGAAGCTTTCTTT.

This clonotype was recorded at least ten times. V gene TRBV29-1 combines with J gene TRBJ2-3; 8 nucleotides match TRBD1. J was trimmed by 8 bases and V by 7 bases; bases with no gene match: 2. The germline gives CDR1 SQVTM, CDR2 ANQGSEA. The CDR3 covers 10 residues. The CDR3 here is CSAGQGTQYF. CDR3 nucleotides: TGCAGCGCCGGACAGGGTACGCAGTATTTT.

This clonotype was counted only a few times. The rearrangement joins TRBV28 to TRBJ2-3; D is ambiguous. Trimming took 5 bases from V and 7 from J, leaving 4 bases between them. Germline CDR1 and CDR2: MDHEN and SYDVKM. CDR3 length: 10 amino acids. The CDR3 here is CASSTHTQYF. CDR3 bases: TGTGCCAGCAGTACGCATACGCAGTATTTT.

This clonotype occurred a few times. The chain carries TRBV5-1 and TRBJ2-2, with D perhaps being TRBD1 or TRBD2 (5 bases each). From germline, CDR1 is SGHRS and CDR2 YFSETQ. The length of the CDR3 is 15 residues. The ends were cut back, 2 bases at V and 4 bases at J, with 12 bases in the middle. This CDR3 is CASSFGASGTGELFF. The CDR3 nucleotides are TGCGCCAGCAGCTTCGGGGCGAGTGGCACCGGGGAGCTGTTTTTT.

In its sample, this clonotype was seen a few times. Written as DNA, the CDR3 is TGTGCCAGCTCGACCTCTGAGGCGGAAGAGACCCAGTACTTC. This gives the protein CASSTSEAEETQYF. This rearrangement joins TRBV18 to TRBJ2-5, with D hard to call. Trimming cost V 6 bases and J 3 bases, with 14 bases left between them. From germline, CDR1 is KGHSH and CDR2 LQKENI. This CDR3 contains 14 residues.

The sample holds many counts of this clonotype. The CDR3 coding sequence is TGCAGTGCTAGGGGACTGGGGGGAGCCAAAAACATTCAGTACTTC. The encoded protein is CSARGLGGAKNIQYF. V gene TRBV20-1 combines with J gene TRBJ2-4, with TRBD2 as a possible D gene (6 bases). CDR1 is DFQATT and CDR2 is SNEGSKA in the germline V gene (reference sequence). V was pared by 3 bases and J by 0 bases, with 12 bases between. The CDR3 sequence is 15 residues long.

The genes are TRBV20-1 and TRBJ2-5; 11 bases are a match to TRBD1. The V and J ends lost 6 bases and 5 bases, in that order; junction bases with no gene match: 8. Germline CDR1 is DFQATT and CDR2 is SNEGSKA (reference sequence). The CDR3 spans 14 residues. The CDR3 is CSANLGTGGETQYF. Here the CDR3 DNA reads TGCAGTGCAAATCTAGGGACAGGGGGGGAGACCCAGTACTTC.

The V and J genes are TRBV27 and TRBJ2-1, with 12 bases lining up with TRBD2. CDR3 size: 17 residues. Unmatched junction bases numbered 12, after V lost 6 bases and J lost 6 bases. The germline V gene encodes CDR1 MNHEY and CDR2 SMNVEV (reference sequence). CDR3 coding DNA: TGTGCCAGCAGCCCACGGGCACTAGCGGGAGGCCGCAATGAGCAGTTCTTC. Its translation is CASSPRALAGGRNEQFF.

This chain links TRBV20-1 with TRBJ2-7; 7 nucleotides match TRBD2. CDR1 and CDR2 from the germline V gene are DFQATT and SNEGSKA (reference sequence). This CDR3 has 16 amino acids. Trimming at V came to 3 bases and at J to 4 bases, leaving 15 bases not matched to a gene. The CDR3 is CSAREGRAGRGYEQYF. CDR3 in DNA: TGCAGTGCTAGGGAAGGTCGGGCAGGGAGGGGATACGAGCAGTACTTC.

V is TRBV7-6 and J is TRBJ1-2; a weak D match, TRBD1 (5 bases). Trimming shortened V by 4 bases and J by 6 bases, and 21 bases separated the two germline ends. From germline, CDR1 is SGHVS and CDR2 FNYEAQ. This CDR3 region has 16 residues. CDR3 DNA sequence: TGTGCCAGCAGCTCCCTTTCCGCGGGGACTAGCGATGGCTACACCTTC. It yields the protein CASSSLSAGTSDGYTF.

This chain uses TRBV5-1 with TRBJ1-1; D is unclear. The CDR3 runs to 13 residues. The V end lost 4 bases, the J end lost 2 bases, and 9 bases lay between the germline ends. The germline V gene has CDR1 SGHRS and CDR2 YFSETQ. CDR3 nucleotide sequence: TGCGCCAGCAGCGCCCAAGACAACACTGAAGCTTTCTTT. Its translation: CASSAQDNTEAFF.

This clonotype was picked up a small number of times. The chain couples TRBV29-1 to TRBJ2-7; D is possibly TRBD1 (5 bases). Trimming removed 4 bases from V and 4 bases from J, with 17 bases in between. The CDR3 has 14 residues. Germline V gives CDR1 SQVTM, CDR2 ANQGSEA. This CDR3 is CSVVGAEVTYEQYF. CDR3 sequence (DNA): TGCAGCGTTGTTGGGGCCGAAGTTACTTACGAGCAGTACTTC.